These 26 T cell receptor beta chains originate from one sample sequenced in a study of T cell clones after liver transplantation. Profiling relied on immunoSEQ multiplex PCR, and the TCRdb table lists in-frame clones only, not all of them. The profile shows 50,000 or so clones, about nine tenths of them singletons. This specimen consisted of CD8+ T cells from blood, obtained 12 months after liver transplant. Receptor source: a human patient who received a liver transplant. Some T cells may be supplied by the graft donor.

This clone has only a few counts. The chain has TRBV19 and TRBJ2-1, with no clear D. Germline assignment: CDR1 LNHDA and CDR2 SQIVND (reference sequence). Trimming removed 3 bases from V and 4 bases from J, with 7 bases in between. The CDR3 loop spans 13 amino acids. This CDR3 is CASSISQYNEQFF. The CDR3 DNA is TGTGCCAGTAGTATCAGCCAATACAATGAGCAGTTCTTC.

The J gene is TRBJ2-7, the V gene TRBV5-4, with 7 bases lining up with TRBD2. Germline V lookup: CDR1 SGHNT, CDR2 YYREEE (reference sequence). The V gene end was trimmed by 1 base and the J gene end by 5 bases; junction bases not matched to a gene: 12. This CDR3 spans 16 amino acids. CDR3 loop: CASSLHPLGGVDEQYF. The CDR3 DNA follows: TGTGCCAGCAGCTTGCACCCCCTTGGGGGGGTGGACGAGCAGTACTTC.

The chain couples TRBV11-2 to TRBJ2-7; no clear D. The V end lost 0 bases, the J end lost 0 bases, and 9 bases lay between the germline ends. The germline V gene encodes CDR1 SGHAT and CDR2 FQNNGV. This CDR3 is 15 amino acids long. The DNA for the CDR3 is TGTGCCAGCAGCTTAGAGAGCATAGCCTCCTACGAGCAGTACTTC. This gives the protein CASSLESIASYEQYF.

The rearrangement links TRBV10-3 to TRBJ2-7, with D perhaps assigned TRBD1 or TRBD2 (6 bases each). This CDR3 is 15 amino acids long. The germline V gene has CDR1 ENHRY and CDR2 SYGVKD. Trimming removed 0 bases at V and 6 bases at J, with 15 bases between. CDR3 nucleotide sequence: TGTGCCATCAGTGAGTCGACGGCACAGGGAGGCGAGCAGTACTTC. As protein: CAISESTAQGGEQYF.

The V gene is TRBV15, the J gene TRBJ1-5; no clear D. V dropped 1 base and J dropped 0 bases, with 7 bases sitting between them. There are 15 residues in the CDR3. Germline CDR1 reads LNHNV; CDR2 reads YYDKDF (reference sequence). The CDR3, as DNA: TGTGCCACCAGCAGAGTGGGGTATAGCAATCAGCCCCAGCATTTT. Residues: CATSRVGYSNQPQHF.

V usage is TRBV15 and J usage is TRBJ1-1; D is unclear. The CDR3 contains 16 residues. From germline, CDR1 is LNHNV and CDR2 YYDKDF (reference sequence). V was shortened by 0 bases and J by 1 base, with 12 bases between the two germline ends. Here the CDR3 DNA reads TGTGCCACCAGCAGAGATACCGAGACCCCGAACACTGAAGCTTTCTTT. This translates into CATSRDTETPNTEAFF. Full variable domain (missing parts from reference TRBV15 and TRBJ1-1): DAMVIQNPRYQVTQFGKPVTLSCSQTLNHNVMYWYQQKSSQAPKLLFHYYDKDFNNEADTPDNFQSRRPNTSFCFLDIRSPGLGDTAMYLCATSRDTETPNTEAFFGQGTRLTVV.

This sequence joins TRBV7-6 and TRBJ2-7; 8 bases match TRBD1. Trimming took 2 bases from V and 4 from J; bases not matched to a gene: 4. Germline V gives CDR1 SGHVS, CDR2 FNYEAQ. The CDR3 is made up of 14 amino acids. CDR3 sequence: CASSLQGAEYEQYF. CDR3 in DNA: TGTGCCAGCAGCTTACAGGGGGCGGAATACGAGCAGTACTTC.

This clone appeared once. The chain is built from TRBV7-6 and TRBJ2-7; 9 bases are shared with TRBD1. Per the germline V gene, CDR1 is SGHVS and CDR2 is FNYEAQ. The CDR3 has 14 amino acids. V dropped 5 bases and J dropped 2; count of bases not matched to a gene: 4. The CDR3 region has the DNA TGTGCCAGCAGCCCCGGGACAGGGACCTACGAGCAGTACTTC. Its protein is CASSPGTGTYEQYF.

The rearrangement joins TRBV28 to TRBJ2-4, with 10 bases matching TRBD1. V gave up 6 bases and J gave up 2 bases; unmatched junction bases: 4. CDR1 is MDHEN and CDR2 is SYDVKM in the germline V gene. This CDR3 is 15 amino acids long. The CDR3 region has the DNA TGTGCCAGCAGCCAGGGACAGGGGACCAAAAACATTCAGTACTTC. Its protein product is CASSQGQGTKNIQYF. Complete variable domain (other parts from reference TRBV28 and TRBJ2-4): DVKVTQSSRYLVKRTGEKVFLECVQDMDHENMFWYRQDPGLGLRLIYFSYDVKMKEKGDIPEGYSVSREKKERFSLILESASTNQTSMYLCASSQGQGTKNIQYFGAGTRLSVL.

The CDR3 bases are TGTGCCAGCAGCCTCGCCCCGGGACCAAAAACCGGGGAGCTGTTTTTT. Its protein product is CASSLAPGPKTGELFF. The genes are TRBV7-2 and TRBJ2-2; D assignment may be TRBD1 or TRBD2 (5 bases each). The germline V gene encodes CDR1 SGHTA and CDR2 FQGNSA. CDR3 length equals 16 residues. With 5 bases removed from V and 5 bases from J, the gap between germline ends came to 18 bases.

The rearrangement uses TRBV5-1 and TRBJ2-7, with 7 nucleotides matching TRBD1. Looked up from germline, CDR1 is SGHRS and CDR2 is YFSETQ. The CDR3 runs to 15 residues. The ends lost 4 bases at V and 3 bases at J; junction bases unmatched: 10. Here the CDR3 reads CASSAWTGNFYEQYF. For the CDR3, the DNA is TGCGCCAGCAGCGCGTGGACAGGAAACTTCTACGAGCAGTACTTC.

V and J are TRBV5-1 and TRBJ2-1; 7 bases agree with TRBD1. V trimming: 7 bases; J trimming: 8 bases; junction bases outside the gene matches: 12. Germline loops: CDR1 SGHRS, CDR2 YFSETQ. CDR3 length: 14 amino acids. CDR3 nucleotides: TGCGCCAGCTCCCCTCTAGGGGGCATTGATGAGCAGTTCTTC. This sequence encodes CASSPLGGIDEQFF. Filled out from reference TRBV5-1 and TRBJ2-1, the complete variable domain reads KAGVTQTPRYLIKTRGQQVTLSCSPISGHRSVSWYQQTPGQGLQFLFEYFSETQRNKGNFPGRFSGRQFSNSRSEMNVSTLELGDSALYLCASSPLGGIDEQFFGPGTRLTVL.

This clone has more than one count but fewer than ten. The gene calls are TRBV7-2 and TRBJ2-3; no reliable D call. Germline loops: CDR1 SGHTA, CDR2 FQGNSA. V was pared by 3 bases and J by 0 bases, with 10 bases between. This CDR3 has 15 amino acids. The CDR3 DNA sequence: TGTGCCAGCAGCTTGCTCGGTCCTAGCACAGATACGCAGTATTTT. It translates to CASSLLGPSTDTQYF.

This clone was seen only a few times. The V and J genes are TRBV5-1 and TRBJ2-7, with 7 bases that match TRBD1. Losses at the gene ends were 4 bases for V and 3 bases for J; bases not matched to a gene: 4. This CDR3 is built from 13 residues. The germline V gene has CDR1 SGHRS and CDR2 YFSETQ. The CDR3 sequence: CASSPWTGYEQYF. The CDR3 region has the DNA TGCGCCAGCAGCCCTTGGACAGGCTACGAGCAGTACTTC.

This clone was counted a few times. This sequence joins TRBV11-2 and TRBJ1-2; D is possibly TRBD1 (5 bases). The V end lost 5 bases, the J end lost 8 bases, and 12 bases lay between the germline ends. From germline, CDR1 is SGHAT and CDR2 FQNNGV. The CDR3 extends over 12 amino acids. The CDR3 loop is CASSPTGPGYTF. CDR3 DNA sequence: TGTGCCAGCAGCCCCACGGGGCCAGGCTACACCTTC.

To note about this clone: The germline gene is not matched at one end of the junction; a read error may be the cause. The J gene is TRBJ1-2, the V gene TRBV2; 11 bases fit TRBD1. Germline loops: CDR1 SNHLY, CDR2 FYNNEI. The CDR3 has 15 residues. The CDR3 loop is CAGSPGQGANYGYTF. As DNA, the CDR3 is TGTGCCGGCAGCCCCGGACAGGGGGCAAACTATGGCTACACCTTC.

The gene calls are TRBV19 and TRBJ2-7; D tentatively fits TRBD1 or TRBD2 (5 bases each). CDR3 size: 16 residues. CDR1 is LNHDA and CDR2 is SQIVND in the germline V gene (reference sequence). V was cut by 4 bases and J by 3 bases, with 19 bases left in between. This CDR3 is CASSSGEGKYDYEQYF. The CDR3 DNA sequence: TGTGCCAGTAGTAGTGGAGAGGGGAAATATGACTACGAGCAGTACTTC.

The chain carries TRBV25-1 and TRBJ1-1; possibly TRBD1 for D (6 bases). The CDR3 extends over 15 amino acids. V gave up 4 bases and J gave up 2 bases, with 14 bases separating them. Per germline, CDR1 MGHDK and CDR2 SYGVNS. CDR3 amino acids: CASSGGDKVNTEAFF. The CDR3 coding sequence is TGTGCCAGCAGTGGGGGGGACAAAGTCAACACTGAAGCTTTCTTT.

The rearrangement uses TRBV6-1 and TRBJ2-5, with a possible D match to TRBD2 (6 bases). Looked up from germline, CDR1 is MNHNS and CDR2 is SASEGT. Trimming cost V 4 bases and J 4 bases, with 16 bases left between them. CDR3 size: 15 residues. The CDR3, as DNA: TGTGCCAGCAGTGCCGTTAGCGGAGGGGCAGAGACCCAGTACTTC. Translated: CASSAVSGGAETQYF.

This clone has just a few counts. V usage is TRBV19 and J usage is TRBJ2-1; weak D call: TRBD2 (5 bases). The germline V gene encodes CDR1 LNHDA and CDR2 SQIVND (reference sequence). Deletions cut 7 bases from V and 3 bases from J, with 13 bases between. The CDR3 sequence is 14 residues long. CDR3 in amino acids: CASTASSYYNEQFF. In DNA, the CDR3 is TGTGCCAGTACCGCCTCTAGCTACTACAATGAGCAGTTCTTC.

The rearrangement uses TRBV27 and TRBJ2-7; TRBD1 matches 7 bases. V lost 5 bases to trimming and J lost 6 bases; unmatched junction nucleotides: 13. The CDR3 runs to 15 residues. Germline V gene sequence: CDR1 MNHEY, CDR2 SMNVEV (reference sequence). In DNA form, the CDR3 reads TGTGCCAGCAGTGGGATGCAGGGGGAACTAGGCGAGCAGTACTTC. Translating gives CASSGMQGELGEQYF.

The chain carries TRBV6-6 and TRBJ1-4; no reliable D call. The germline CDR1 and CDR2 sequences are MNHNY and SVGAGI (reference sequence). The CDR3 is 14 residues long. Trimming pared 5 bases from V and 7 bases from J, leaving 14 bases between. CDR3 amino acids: CASSPWSLGEKLFF. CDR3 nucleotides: TGTGCCAGCAGTCCTTGGTCGCTGGGTGAAAAACTGTTTTTT.

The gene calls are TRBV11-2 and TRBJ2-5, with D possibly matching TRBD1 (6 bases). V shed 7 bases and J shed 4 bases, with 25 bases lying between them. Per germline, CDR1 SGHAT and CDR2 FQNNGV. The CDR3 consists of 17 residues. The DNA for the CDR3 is TGTGCCAGCATGCTTAGGGGGTCTAGCAAGTTTGGAGAGACCCAGTACTTC. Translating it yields CASMLRGSSKFGETQYF.

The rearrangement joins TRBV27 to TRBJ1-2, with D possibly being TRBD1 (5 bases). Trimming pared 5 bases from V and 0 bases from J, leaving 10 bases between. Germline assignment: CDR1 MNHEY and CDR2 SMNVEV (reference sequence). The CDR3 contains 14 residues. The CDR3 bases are TGTGCCAGCAGTCACCAGGGCGCTAACTATGGCTACACCTTC. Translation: CASSHQGANYGYTF.

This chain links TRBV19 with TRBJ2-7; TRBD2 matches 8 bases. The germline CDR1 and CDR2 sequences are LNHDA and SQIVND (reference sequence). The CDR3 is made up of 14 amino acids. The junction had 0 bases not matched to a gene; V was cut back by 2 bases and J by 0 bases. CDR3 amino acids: CASSITSGSYEQYF. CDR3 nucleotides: TGTGCCAGTAGTATAACTAGCGGCTCCTACGAGCAGTACTTC.

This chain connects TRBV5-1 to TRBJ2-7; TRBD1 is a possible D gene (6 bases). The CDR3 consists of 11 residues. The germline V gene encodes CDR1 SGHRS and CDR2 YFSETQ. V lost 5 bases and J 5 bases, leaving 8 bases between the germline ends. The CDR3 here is CASSDRHEQYF. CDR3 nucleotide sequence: TGCGCCAGCAGTGACAGGCACGAGCAGTACTTC.